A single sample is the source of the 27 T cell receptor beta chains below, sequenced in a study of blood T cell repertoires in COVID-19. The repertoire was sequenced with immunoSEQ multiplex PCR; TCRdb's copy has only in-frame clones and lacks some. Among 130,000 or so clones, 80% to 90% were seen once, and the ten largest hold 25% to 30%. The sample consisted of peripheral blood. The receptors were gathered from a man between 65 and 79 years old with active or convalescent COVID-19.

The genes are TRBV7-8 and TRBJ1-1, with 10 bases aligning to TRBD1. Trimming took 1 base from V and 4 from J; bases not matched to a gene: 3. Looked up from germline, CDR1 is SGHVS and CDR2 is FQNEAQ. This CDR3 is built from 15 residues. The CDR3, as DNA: TGTGCCAGCAGCTTAGGGGACAGGGGTAGCACTGAAGCTTTCTTT. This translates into CASSLGDRGSTEAFF.

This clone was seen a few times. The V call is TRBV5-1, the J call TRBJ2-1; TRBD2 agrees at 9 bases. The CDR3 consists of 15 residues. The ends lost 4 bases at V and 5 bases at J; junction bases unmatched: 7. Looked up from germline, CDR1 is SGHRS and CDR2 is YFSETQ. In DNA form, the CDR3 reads TGCGCCAGCAGCCAAAGCGGGGGGACCCACAATGAGCAGTTCTTC. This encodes CASSQSGGTHNEQFF.

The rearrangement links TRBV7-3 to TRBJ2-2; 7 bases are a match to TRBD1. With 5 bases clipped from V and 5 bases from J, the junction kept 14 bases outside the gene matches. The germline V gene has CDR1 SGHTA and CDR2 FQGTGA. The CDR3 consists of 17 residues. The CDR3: CASSIDRVDHSTGELFF. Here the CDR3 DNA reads TGTGCCAGCAGCATCGACAGGGTCGACCATTCAACCGGGGAGCTGTTTTTT.

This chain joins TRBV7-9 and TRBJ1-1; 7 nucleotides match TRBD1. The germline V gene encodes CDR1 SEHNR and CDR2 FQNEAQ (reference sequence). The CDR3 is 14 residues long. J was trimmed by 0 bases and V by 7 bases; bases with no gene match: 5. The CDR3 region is CASTPGQMNTEAFF. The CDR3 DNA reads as TGTGCCAGCACGCCGGGACAGATGAACACTGAAGCTTTCTTT.

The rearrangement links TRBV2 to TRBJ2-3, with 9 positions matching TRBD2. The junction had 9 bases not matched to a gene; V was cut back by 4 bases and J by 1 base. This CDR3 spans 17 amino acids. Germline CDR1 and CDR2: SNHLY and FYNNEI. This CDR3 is CASSAMWGGRGTDTQYF. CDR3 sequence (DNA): TGTGCCAGCAGTGCAATGTGGGGCGGGAGGGGCACAGATACGCAGTATTTT.

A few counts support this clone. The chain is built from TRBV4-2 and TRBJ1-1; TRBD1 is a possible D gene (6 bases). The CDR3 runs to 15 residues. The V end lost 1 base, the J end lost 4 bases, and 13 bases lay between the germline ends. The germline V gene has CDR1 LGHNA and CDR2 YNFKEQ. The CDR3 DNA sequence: TGTGCCAGCAGCCAAGGGGAGGGGGGGTCCACTGAAGCTTTCTTT. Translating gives CASSQGEGGSTEAFF.

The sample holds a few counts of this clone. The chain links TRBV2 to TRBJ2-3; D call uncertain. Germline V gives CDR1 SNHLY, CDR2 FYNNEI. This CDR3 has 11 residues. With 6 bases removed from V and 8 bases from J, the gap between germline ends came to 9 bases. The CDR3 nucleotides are TGTGCCAGCAGGGCGGAGAGTACGCAGTATTTT. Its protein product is CASRAESTQYF. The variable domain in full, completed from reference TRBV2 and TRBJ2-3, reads EPEVTQTPSHQVTQMGQEVILRCVPISNHLYFYWYRQILGQKVEFLVSFYNNEISEKSEIFDDQFSVERPDGSNFTLKIRSTKLEDSAMYFCASRAESTQYFGPGTRLTVL.

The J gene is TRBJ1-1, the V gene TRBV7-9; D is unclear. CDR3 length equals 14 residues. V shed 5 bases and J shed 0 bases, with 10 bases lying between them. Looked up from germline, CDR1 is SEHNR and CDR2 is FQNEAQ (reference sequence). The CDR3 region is CASSRDYMNTEAFF. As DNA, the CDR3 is TGTGCCAGCAGCCGAGACTACATGAACACTGAAGCTTTCTTT.

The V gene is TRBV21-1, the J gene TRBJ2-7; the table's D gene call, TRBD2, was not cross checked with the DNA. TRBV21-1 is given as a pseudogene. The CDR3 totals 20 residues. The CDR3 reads CASSKRTGTREAPAGYEQYF. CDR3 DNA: TGTGCCAGCAGCAAACGTACCGGGACTAGGGAGGCTCCGGCCGGCTACGAGCAGTACTTC.

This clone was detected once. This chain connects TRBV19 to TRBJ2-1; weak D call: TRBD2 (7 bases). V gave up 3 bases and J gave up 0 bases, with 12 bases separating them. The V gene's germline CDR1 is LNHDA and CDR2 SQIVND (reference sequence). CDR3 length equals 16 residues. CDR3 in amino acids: CASSISAGHSYNEQFF. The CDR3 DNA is TGTGCCAGTAGTATCTCAGCGGGACACTCCTACAATGAGCAGTTCTTC.

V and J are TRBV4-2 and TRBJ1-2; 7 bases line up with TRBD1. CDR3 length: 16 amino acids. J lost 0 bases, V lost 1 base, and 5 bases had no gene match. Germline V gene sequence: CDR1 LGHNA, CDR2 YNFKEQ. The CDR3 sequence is CASSQVWTGSNYGYTF. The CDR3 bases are TGTGCCAGCAGCCAAGTCTGGACAGGTTCTAACTATGGCTACACCTTC.

The CDR3 DNA reads TGTGCCAGCAGCCAACCAGGGGGCGTCTACGAGCAGTACTTC. This sequence encodes CASSQPGGVYEQYF. V gene TRBV3-1 (or the pseudogene TRBV3-2) combines with J gene TRBJ2-7; 8 positions match TRBD1. Germline V gives CDR1 LGHDT, CDR2 YNNKEL (reference sequence). The CDR3 is 14 residues long. V lost 2 bases and J lost 3; bases outside the gene matches: 3.

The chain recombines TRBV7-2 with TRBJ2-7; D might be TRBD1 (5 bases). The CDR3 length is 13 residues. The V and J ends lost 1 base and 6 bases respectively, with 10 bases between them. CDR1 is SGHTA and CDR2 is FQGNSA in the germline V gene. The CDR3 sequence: CASSLDRSGEQYF. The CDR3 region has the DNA TGTGCCAGCAGCTTAGACAGGTCTGGCGAGCAGTACTTC.

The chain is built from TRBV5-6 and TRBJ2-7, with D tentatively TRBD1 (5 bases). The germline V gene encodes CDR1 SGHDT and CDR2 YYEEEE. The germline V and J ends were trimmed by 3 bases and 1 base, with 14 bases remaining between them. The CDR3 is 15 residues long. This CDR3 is CASSSLNGHSYEQYF. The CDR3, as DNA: TGTGCCAGCAGCTCCCTAAACGGACATTCCTACGAGCAGTACTTC.

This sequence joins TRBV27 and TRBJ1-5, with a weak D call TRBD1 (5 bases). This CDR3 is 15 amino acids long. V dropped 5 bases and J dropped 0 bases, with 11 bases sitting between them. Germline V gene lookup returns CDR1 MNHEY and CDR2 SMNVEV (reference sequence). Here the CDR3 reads CASSEQAYSNQPQHF. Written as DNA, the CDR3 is TGTGCCAGCAGTGAACAGGCCTATAGCAATCAGCCCCAGCATTTT.

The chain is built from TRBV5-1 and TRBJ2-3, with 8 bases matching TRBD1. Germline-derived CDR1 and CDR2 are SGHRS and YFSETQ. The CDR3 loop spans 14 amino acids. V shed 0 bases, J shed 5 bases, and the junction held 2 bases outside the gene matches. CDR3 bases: TGCGCCAGCAGCTTGGCACAGGGGGAAGATACGCAGTATTTT. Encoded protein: CASSLAQGEDTQYF.

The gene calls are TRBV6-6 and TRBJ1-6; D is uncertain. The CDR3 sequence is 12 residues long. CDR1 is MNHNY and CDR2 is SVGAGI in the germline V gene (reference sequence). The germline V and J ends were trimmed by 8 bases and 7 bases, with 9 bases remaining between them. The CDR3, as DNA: TGTGCCAGCGGGCCAGAAAATTCACCCCTCCACTTT. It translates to CASGPENSPLHF.

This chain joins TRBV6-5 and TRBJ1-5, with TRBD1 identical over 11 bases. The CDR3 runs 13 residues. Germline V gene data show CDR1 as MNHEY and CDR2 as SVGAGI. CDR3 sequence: CAGQGEGNQPQHF. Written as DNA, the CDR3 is TGTGCGGGACAGGGGGAGGGCAATCAGCCCCAGCATTTT.

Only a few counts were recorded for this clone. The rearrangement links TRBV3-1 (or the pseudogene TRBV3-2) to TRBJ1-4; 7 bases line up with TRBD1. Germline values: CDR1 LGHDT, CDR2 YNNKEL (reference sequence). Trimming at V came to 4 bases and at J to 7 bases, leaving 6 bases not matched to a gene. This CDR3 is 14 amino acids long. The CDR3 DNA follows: TGTGCCAGCAGCCCGACAGGGATAGGTGAAAAACTGTTTTTT. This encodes CASSPTGIGEKLFF.

The CDR3 loop reads CSVLGTEDYGYTF. CDR3 sequence (DNA): TGCAGCGTTCTCGGGACAGAGGACTATGGCTACACCTTC. The rearrangement joins TRBV29-1 to TRBJ1-2; 7 bases align to TRBD1. CDR1 is SQVTM, CDR2 ANQGSEA, per germline. V trimming: 5 bases; J trimming: 3 bases; junction bases outside the gene matches: 6. This CDR3 contains 13 residues. Full variable domain (outside the CDR3, taken from reference TRBV29-1 and TRBJ1-2): SAVISQKPSRDICQRGTSLTIQCQVDSQVTMMFWYRQQPGQSLTLIATANQGSEATYESGFVIDKFPISRPNLTFSTLTVSNMSPEDSSIYLCSVLGTEDYGYTFGSGTRLTVV.

The CDR3: CASSLSRSNSNQPQHF. In DNA, the CDR3 is TGTGCCAGCTCATTGAGTAGGAGTAATAGCAATCAGCCCCAGCATTTT. The chain employs TRBV18 and TRBJ1-5; D unclear. V lost 5 bases and J lost 0, with 14 bases in between. Germline V lookup: CDR1 KGHSH, CDR2 LQKENI. The CDR3 runs to 16 residues.

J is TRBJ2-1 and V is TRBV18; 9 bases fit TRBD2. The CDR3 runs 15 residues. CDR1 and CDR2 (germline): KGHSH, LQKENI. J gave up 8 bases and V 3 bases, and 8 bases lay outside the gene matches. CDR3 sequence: CASSPQEAGGDEQFF. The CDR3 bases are TGTGCCAGCTCACCCCAGGAGGCGGGAGGGGATGAGCAGTTCTTC.

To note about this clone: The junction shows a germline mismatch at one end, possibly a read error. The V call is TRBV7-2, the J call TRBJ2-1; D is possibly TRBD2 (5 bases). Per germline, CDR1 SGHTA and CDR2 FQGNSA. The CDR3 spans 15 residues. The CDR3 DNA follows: TGTGCCAGCAGCCTAGCTGGAGGACCGTACAATGAGCAGTTCTTC. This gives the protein CASSLAGGPYNEQFF.

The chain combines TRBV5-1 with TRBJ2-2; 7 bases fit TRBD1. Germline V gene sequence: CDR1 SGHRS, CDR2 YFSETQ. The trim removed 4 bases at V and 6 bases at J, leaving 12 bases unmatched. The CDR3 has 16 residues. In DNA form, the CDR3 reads TGCGCCAGCAGCCCGCACCAGTTGCAGGGGGCCGGGGAGCTGTTTTTT. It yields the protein CASSPHQLQGAGELFF.

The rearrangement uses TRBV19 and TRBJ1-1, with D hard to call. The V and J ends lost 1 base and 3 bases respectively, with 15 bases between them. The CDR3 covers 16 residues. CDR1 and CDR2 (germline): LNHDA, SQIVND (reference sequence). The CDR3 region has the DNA TGTGCCAGTAGTATAGTCGGACTGGGATCGGACACTGAAGCTTTCTTT. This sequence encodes CASSIVGLGSDTEAFF.

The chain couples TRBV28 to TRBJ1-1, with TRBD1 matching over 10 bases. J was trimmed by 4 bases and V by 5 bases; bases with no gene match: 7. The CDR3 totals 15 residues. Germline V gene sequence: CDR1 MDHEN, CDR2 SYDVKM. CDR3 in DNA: TGTGCCAGCAGTCCCGGGACAGGGGCGGGCACTGAAGCTTTCTTT. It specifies CASSPGTGAGTEAFF.

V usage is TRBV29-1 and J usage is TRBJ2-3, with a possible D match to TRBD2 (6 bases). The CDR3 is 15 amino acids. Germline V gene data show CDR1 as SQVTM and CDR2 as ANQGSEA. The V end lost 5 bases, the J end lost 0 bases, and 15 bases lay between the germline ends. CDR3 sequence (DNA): TGCAGCGTTCCAACGGGAGAGATCAGCACAGATACGCAGTATTTT. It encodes CSVPTGEISTDTQYF.